This entry lists 15 T cell receptor beta chains sequenced from one sample in a study of blood T cell repertoires in COVID-19. Profiled with immunoSEQ multiplex PCR; TCRdb holds only in-frame clones, not every one. The data show around 300,000 clones, nearly 90% seen once. Material for sequencing was PBMCs or T cells enriched from blood (not recorded which). Receptors were obtained from a woman aged 25 to 39 who had recovered from COVID-19.

The CDR3 region is CSATDRGLGYTF. DNA of the CDR3: TGCAGTGCTACTGACAGGGGGCTTGGCTACACCTTC. The chain joins TRBV20-1 to TRBJ1-2, with 10 bases fitting TRBD1. Trimming cost V 4 bases and J 7 bases; bases outside gene matches: 3. This CDR3 has 12 residues. Germline-derived CDR1 and CDR2 are DFQATT and SNEGSKA (reference sequence).

There are a few counts of this clone. Distinct nucleotide sequences in the sample also encode this CDR3. The rearrangement joins TRBV5-1 to TRBJ1-6; TRBD1 matches at 7 bases. The CDR3 consists of 15 residues. Looked up from germline, CDR1 is SGHRS and CDR2 is YFSETQ. Trimming took 4 bases from V and 2 from J; bases not matched to a gene: 3. As DNA, the CDR3 is TGCGCCAGCAGCCCTGGGACAGCCTATAATTCACCCCTCCACTTT. Translation gives CASSPGTAYNSPLHF.

V gene TRBV2 combines with J gene TRBJ2-2, with 10 bases fitting TRBD2. The trim removed 6 bases at V and 1 base at J, leaving 2 bases unmatched. The CDR3 is 15 amino acids. Germline V gene data show CDR1 as SNHLY and CDR2 as FYNNEI. As DNA, the CDR3 is TGTGCCAGCAGAGTAGCGGGAGGGAACACCGGGGAGCTGTTTTTT. Its protein is CASRVAGGNTGELFF. The full variable domain, with the rest looked up from reference TRBV2 and TRBJ2-2, is EPEVTQTPSHQVTQMGQEVILRCVPISNHLYFYWYRQILGQKVEFLVSFYNNEISEKSEIFDDQFSVERPDGSNFTLKIRSTKLEDSAMYFCASRVAGGNTGELFFGEGSRLTVL.

This rearrangement joins TRBV7-2 to TRBJ2-5; perhaps TRBD1 as D (7 bases). V lost 7 bases and J 9 bases, leaving 12 bases between the germline ends. From germline, CDR1 is SGHTA and CDR2 FQGNSA. This CDR3 region has 11 residues. The CDR3 region has the DNA TGTGCCAGCACCCAGGGGGGTTCCCAGTACTTC. Translation gives CASTQGGSQYF.

The CDR3 loop is CASSLQVNTEAFF. CDR3 nucleotides: TGTGCCAGCAGTTTACAGGTTAACACTGAAGCTTTCTTT. The J gene is TRBJ1-1, the V gene TRBV27; D gene unclear. This CDR3 has 13 residues. The germline V gene has CDR1 MNHEY and CDR2 SMNVEV (reference sequence). Trimming cost V 2 bases and J 2 bases, with 6 bases left between them.

The V gene is TRBV5-1, the J gene TRBJ1-1, with D possibly being TRBD1 (5 bases). CDR3 size: 15 residues. V shed 0 bases and J shed 1 base, with 10 bases lying between them. Germline V lookup: CDR1 SGHRS, CDR2 YFSETQ. CDR3 sequence (DNA): TGCGCCAGCAGCTTGGCTGGACACCCGAACACTGAAGCTTTCTTT. It specifies CASSLAGHPNTEAFF.

The chain is built from TRBV11-3 and TRBJ2-1, with 12 bases that match TRBD2. The trim removed 3 bases at V and 10 bases at J, leaving 10 bases unmatched. The CDR3 runs to 16 residues. Germline lookup yields CDR1 SGHNT and CDR2 YENEEA. CDR3 sequence reads: CASSFPVLAGGDEQFF. The DNA of the CDR3 is TGTGCCAGCAGCTTCCCGGTTCTAGCGGGGGGGGACGAGCAGTTCTTC.

The chain joins TRBV5-8 to TRBJ2-7, with 12 bases aligning to TRBD2. The V gene end was trimmed by 4 bases and the J gene end by 5 bases; junction bases not matched to a gene: 10. The CDR3 is made up of 16 amino acids. In germline, CDR1 is SGHTS, CDR2 YDEGEE. Written as DNA, the CDR3 is TGTGCCAGCAGCGCCGGACTAGCGGGGTTTTTTGACGAGCAGTACTTC. Translated, it gives CASSAGLAGFFDEQYF.

This clone was observed once. This chain connects TRBV7-9 to TRBJ2-1; 12 bases fit TRBD2. Germline trimming cut 5 bases from V and 0 bases from J; bases unmatched to any gene: 2. From germline, CDR1 is SEHNR and CDR2 FQNEAQ (reference sequence). The CDR3 totals 16 residues. The CDR3 nucleotides are TGTGCCAGCAGCCGGACTAGCGGGATCTCCTACAATGAGCAGTTCTTC. Translated: CASSRTSGISYNEQFF.

The chain couples TRBV30 to TRBJ1-5, with no clear D. V lost 2 bases and J lost 4, with 9 bases in between. There are 13 residues in the CDR3. Germline assignment: CDR1 GTSNPN and CDR2 SVGIG (reference sequence). The DNA for the CDR3 is TGTGCCTGGAGTATGCAGTTGAATCAGCCCCAGCATTTT. Protein: CAWSMQLNQPQHF.

The V and J genes are TRBV28 and TRBJ1-4, with D maybe TRBD1 (6 bases). The V gene's germline CDR1 is MDHEN and CDR2 SYDVKM. The CDR3 contains 15 residues. V lost 2 bases, J lost 0 bases, and 7 bases lay in between. This CDR3 reads CASSLRTATNEKLFF. CDR3 in DNA: TGTGCCAGCAGTTTACGGACAGCAACTAATGAAAAACTGTTTTTT. The full variable domain, rest sourced from reference TRBV28 and TRBJ1-4, is DVKVTQSSRYLVKRTGEKVFLECVQDMDHENMFWYRQDPGLGLRLIYFSYDVKMKEKGDIPEGYSVSREKKERFSLILESASTNQTSMYLCASSLRTATNEKLFFGSGTQLSVL.

J is TRBJ2-7 and V is TRBV7-9; 10 bases are a match to TRBD2. The junction had 11 bases not matched to a gene; V was cut back by 4 bases and J by 2 bases. Germline V lookup: CDR1 SEHNR, CDR2 FQNEAQ (reference sequence). This CDR3 contains 17 residues. CDR3 region: CASSYQPSGSGPYEQYF. The DNA of the CDR3 is TGTGCCAGCAGCTACCAGCCTAGCGGGAGTGGCCCCTACGAGCAGTACTTC.

This clone was recorded only once. This chain joins TRBV14 and TRBJ2-1; 7 nucleotides line up with TRBD2. CDR1 SGHDN and CDR2 FVKESK come from the germline V gene. CDR3 length: 16 residues. V trimming: 1 base; J trimming: 6 bases; junction bases outside the gene matches: 9. The CDR3 region is CASSQVGRGRGNEQFF. The CDR3 region has the DNA TGTGCCAGCAGCCAAGTCGGGCGGGGGAGAGGCAATGAGCAGTTCTTC.

In nucleotides, the CDR3 is TGCGCCAGCAGCATCGGAGCGGCGGGGAACAATGAGCAGTTCTTC. This encodes CASSIGAAGNNEQFF. The V call is TRBV10-2, the J call TRBJ2-1; the D gene is possibly TRBD2 (6 bases). Germline V CDR1 and CDR2: WSHSY, SAAADI. Trimming removed 6 bases at V and 5 bases at J, with 17 bases between. CDR3 length: 15 residues.

The chain links TRBV11-2 to TRBJ2-6; unclear D gene. V was trimmed by 6 bases and J by 4 bases, leaving 13 bases between them. The germline V gene encodes CDR1 SGHAT and CDR2 FQNNGV. There are 15 residues in the CDR3. The CDR3 here is CASRRNSPGANVLTF. Written as DNA, the CDR3 is TGTGCCAGCAGGCGCAACAGTCCCGGGGCCAACGTCCTGACTTTC.